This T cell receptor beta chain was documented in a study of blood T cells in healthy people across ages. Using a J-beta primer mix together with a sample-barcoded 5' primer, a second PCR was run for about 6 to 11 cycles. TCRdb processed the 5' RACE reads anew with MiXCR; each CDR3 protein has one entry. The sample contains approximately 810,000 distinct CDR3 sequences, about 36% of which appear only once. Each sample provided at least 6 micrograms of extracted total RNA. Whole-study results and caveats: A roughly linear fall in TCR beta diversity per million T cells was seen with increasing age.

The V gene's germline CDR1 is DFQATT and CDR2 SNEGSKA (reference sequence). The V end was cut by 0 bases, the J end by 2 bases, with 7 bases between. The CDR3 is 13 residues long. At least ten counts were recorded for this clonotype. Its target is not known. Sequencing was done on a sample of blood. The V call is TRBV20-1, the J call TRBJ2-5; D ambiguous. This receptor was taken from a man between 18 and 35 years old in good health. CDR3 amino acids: CSARDPLQETQYF. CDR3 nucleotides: TGCAGTGCTAGAGATCCCCTACAAGAGACCCAGTACTTC.